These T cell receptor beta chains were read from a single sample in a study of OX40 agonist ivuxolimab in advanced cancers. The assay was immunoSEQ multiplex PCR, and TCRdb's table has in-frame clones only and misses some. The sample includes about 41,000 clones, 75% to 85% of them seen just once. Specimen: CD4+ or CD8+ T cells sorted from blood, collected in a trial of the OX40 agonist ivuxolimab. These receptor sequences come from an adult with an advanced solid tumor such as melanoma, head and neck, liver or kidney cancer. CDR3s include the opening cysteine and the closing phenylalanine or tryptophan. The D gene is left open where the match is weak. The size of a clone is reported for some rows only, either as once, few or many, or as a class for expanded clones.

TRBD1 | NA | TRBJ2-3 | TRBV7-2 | TGTGCCAGCAGCTTACCGGACAGGGGGTCAGATACGCAGTATTTT | CASSLPDRGSDTQYF
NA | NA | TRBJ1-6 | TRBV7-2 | TGCGCCAGCAGCCAAATTGAGGACTCACCCCTCCACTTT | CASSQIEDSPLHF
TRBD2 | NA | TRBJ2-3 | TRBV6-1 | TGTGCCACTGCTGGGACTAGCATCCCAGATACGCAGTATTTT | CATAGTSIPDTQYF
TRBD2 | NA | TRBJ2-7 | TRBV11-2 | TGTGCCAGCAGCCAGACTAGCGGGAGTAACGAGCAGTACTTC | CASSQTSGSNEQYF
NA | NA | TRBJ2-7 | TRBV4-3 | TGCGCCAGCAGCCAAGTGGCAGGGATGCCTACCGAGCAGTACTTC | CASSQVAGMPTEQYF
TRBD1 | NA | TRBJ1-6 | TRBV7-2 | TGTGCCAGCAGCCTTACAGGGGCCCCCGGGAGCTCCTATAATTCACCCCTCCACTTT | CASSLTGAPGSSYNSPLHF
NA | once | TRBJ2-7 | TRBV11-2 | TGTGCCAGCAGCTTAGGGGTGGGTGTCTCGAACGAGCAGTACTTC | CASSLGVGVSNEQYF
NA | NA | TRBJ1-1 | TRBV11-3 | TGTGCCAGCAGCACTAGCGGTCGGGGGGGCACTGAAGCTTTCTTT | CASSTSGRGGTEAFF
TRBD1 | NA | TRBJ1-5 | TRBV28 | TGTGCCAGCAGTTTAGGACAGGCGGGTCAGCCCCAGCATTTT | CASSLGQAGQPQHF
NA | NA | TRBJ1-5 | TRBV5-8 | TGTGCCAGCAGCCAGGCCCAGGGCAATCAGCCCCAGCATTTT | CASSQAQGNQPQHF
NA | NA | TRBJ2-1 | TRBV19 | TGTGCCAGTAGTGTTCACAATGAGCAGTTCTTC | CASSVHNEQFF
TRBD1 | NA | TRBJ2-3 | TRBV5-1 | TGCGCCAGCAAACTAGGGGGCCCAGATACGCAGTATTTT | CASKLGGPDTQYF
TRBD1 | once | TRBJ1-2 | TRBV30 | TGTGCCTGGATTCCAATTCGACAGGGCTATGGCTACACCTTC | CAWIPIRQGYGYTF
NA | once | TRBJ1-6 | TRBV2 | TGTGCCAGCAGTGTAGGGGGCTATAATTCACCCCTCCACTTT | CASSVGGYNSPLHF